This T cell receptor (beta chain) appears in the sequencing data of a study of shared clonotypes between healthy human individuals. Here immunoSEQ multiplex PCR was the method, and the copy in TCRdb shows in-frame clones only, minus some. Seen here are some 1,400,000 clones, 95% to 97% observed once, and the top ten hold over 1%. CDR3 length equals 13 residues. Germline lookup yields CDR1 SGHKS and CDR2 YYEKEE (reference sequence). J lost 6 bases, V lost 6 bases, and 5 bases had no gene match. This chain joins TRBV5-5 and TRBJ2-1; 8 bases align to TRBD2. The sequence was collected from a man in his thirties or forties in good health. Sequencing was carried out using naive CD4+ T cells sorted from blood. Subset meaning: CD45RA+ positively selected. The CDR3 nucleotides read TGTGCCAGCACGACTAGCGTTACCAATGAGCAGTTCTTC. The encoded protein is CASTTSVTNEQFF.